This T cell receptor (beta chain) was found in a study of cytomegalovirus exposure and HLA in healthy donors (dated by TCRdb to about 2017). Context from the whole study: An earlier analysis of some 600 of the donors reported under 300 Gb of sequence data and around 120 million unique TCR beta sequences obtained from 150 million to 200 million T cells. An earlier analysis of 587 of the donors used high-throughput TCR beta sequencing to judge whether each TCR beta V gene segment behaved as functional or pseudogenic. An early release that covered fewer than 800 HLA-typed donors contained 300 to 350 gigabases of sequencing data and about 93 million unique TCR sequences. Among over 350 genotyped donors of the cohort, an average of about 240,000 unique TCR beta nucleotide sequences were sequenced per donor, about a sixth of them non-productive. A later genetic analysis took genome-wide SNP genotypes for about 55% of the roughly 700 donors and used that subset as a discovery cohort. To study patterns of TCR occurrence, a later analysis re-analyzed previously published TCR beta repertoires from 500 to 850 donors and added high-resolution HLA genotyping. Typing coverage varied by locus: 629-630 donors for A, B, C, DRB1 and DQB1; some 520 for DQA1; about 600 for DPA1; 450 to 480 for DPB1. The study profiled the T cell repertoires of fewer than 850 subjects by immunosequencing and related them to cytomegalovirus serostatus. Among the roughly 370 genotyped donors, under 90% belonged to the genetic ancestry cluster associated with self-reported Caucasian donors. The study aimed to test whether cataloging public T cell receptors could reveal signatures of past pathogen exposure. Along with the roughly 710-subject first cohort, a separate validation cohort of some 130 different subjects was used. To predict cytomegalovirus infection status, the study brought together high-throughput TCR immunosequencing, statistical association of individual TCRs with disease status, and machine learning. Several DR-DQ haplotypes were treated as single units for association and clustering because of strong linkage in the cohort. The later analysis used no new phenotypic data to find candidate immune exposures, relying instead on TCR beta sequences and their occurrence across donors. HLA typing included class I and class II loci at four-digit resolution. All discovery cohort repertoires had been generated on a single sequencing platform. Donor age, sex, ethnicity and CMV serostatus were compiled alongside the repertoire data. The investigation overall reported the following: The authors suggested that the approach could potentially be generalized to other disease states and immunological phenotypes. Three of the identified cytomegalovirus-associated TCR beta chains were confirmed in vitro to be specific for cytomegalovirus antigens. A cluster of highly shared sequence variants was judged likely to be a technical artifact of the sequencing pipeline. The classifier was reported to diagnose cytomegalovirus status with high specificity and sensitivity in both the original and validation cohorts. The 87-base-pair reads could not distinguish some IMGT-functional V segments, including TRBV6-2 and TRBV6-3, so those segments were excluded. The presence/absence analyses assumed that sequencing depth was roughly uniform across donors, and that assumption may not be true. Compared with the roughly 700-donor mean, donors in an Asian-associated ancestry cluster had fewer N-insertions in productive TCRs, according to a later genetic analysis. A further reported finding was that TCR beta sequences accurately predicted the HLA-A and HLA-B alleles for most subjects in the first cohort. In a later analysis, the rate of TCR association differed among HLA loci, with DRB1 alleles having the most associated TCRs and HLA-C alleles having the fewest. In a later genetic analysis, a missense DCLRE1C variant was associated with V-gene and J-gene trimming of TCR beta chains, and the association was replicated in an independent cohort. For the cohort, immune exposure information was limited to CMV serostatus. At a false discovery rate of 0.05, a later analysis linked under 20,000 TCR beta sequences to specific HLA alleles. An earlier analysis of approximately 530 of the donors showed that most TCR beta V segments appeared in productive rearrangements either about 87% or about 30% of the time, which broadly matched IMGT annotations. This cohort had only TCR beta chains sequenced, and the lack of alpha or paired-chain data limited which features could be detected. The study gave a list of some 150 TCR beta chains associated with cytomegalovirus. Because counts were too low, seventeen rarely observed V segments, including chromosome 9 orphons, were left out of the earlier analysis of a few hundred of the donors. Assigning TCR associations to individual alleles was difficult when HLA alleles, especially DR and DQ, strongly co-occurred. Several of the top co-occurrence clusters appeared to be linked to parvovirus B19, influenza, CMV and Epstein-Barr virus, according to a later analysis. Linkage disequilibrium might explain the correlated functional status among segregating V segments, but an unknown experimental factor could not be ruled out. In a later analysis, most CMV-associated TCR beta chains were found to appear HLA-restricted, with HLA associations seemingly driven largely by CMV exposure. Most TCR sequences were seen in very few donors, while some public TCRs were found in many individuals. A later analysis found that HLA-associated TCR beta chains were more clonally expanded and had lower generation probabilities than equally common non-associated chains. Because HLA typing was unavailable for some donors at each locus, only the typed subset was used in association tests.

A note on this clone: Its binding antigen is unknown. Nothing much larger sits one base from this clone, and base qualities are not available.

Libraries came from the immunoSEQ multiplex PCR assay. The multiplex PCR relied on a mix of 60 forward primers for TCR Vbeta segments and 13 reverse primers for TCR Jbeta segments. The CDR3 region of rearranged TCR beta genes was amplified from genomic DNA with a multiplex PCR assay. On the Illumina HiSeq System, the amplified TCR beta libraries were sequenced as 87-base-pair reads. The authors' analysis ran thus. In a later analysis, tens of millions of unique TCR beta chains were counted across the 650 to 700 repertoires, and roughly 11 million of these chains were shared by at least two donors. Raw reads were error-corrected and collapsed into unique sequences with a nearest-neighbor algorithm that merged closely related sequences to remove PCR and sequencing errors. CDR3 sequences were aligned to IMGT reference sequences to assign V, D and J gene segments. For a sequence to be retained, a match of at least six nucleotides to both a V gene segment and a J gene segment was required. A rearrangement counted as productive if the CDR3 had no stop codons and remained in frame with V and J, and every other rearrangement counted as non-productive. CDR3 was defined by IMGT convention, running from the second conserved V-encoded cysteine to the conserved J-encoded phenylalanine. The earlier analysis of some 580 of the donors excluded any sequence lacking an unambiguous match to a single V gene segment. An earlier analysis of just under 600 of the donors called V segments functional above 56.7% productive rearrangements and segregating when the between-donor standard deviation exceeded 5%. To diagnose cytomegalovirus status from the catalog of TCR beta chain sequences, a statistical classification framework was built. A later analysis assigned V and J genes by comparing TCR nucleotide sequences with IMGT/GENE-DB human TR gene sequences. In a later analysis, CDR3 sequences and most-parsimonious VDJ recombination scenarios were assigned using the TCRdist pipeline. A later analysis defined each TCR beta chain by its CDR3 amino acid sequence plus V-gene family, and excluded reads lacking a unique V-gene family. A later analysis removed several hundred highly shared, low-generation-probability nucleotide sequences to deal with suspected cross-contamination and a sequencing artifact. In a later analysis, a clonal expansion index was calculated for each public chain from normalized within-repertoire ranks of inferred template counts. Generation probabilities in a later analysis came from a VDJ recombination model fitted to out-of-frame rearrangements, and those results were checked against IGoR. A later analysis scored TCR-TCR, TCR-HLA and TCR-CMV co-occurrence with hypergeometric tests, applying a repertoire-size bias correction to TCR pairs. In a later analysis, false discovery rates were estimated by permuting HLA or CMV assignments 20 times. In a later analysis, co-occurring TCRs were grouped using DBSCAN, and TCRdist sequence similarity was added for clustering within HLA-allele-positive subsets. Repertoires with fewer than 30,000 or more than 120,000 public chains were left out of co-occurrence clustering, as were several repertoires with anomalous nucleotide sharing. TCRdb took over this immuneACCESS table, retaining in-frame rearrangements with V and J assigned. Such tables are incomplete; in checked studies, under half of the missing clones stem from an unresolved V gene, and the remainder is unexplained. From that table come the V and J calls and clone size; the DNA was used to work out D and trimming. Within this sample are roughly 200,000 clones, with roughly four fifths of them counted one time only. The top ten hold around 1.5% of the sample.

From cysteine to phenylalanine, the CDR3 is 15 amino acids long. CDR3 DNA is the only sequence kept; it has 45 bases, read in frame from the first base. CDR1 and CDR2 (SGHRS, YFSETQ) derive from the germline V gene. V loses 6 bases at its end and J loses 1 base; junction bases beyond the gene matches: 6. The cohort consisted of approximately 690 healthy bone marrow donors. At the time of sampling, every cohort member was nominally healthy, though immune exposures that went unrecorded were likely present. The donor was CMV seronegative and belonged to the group of 350 or so seronegative cohort members. Every donor gave a peripheral blood sample, and the peripheral blood mononuclear cells from that sample were used for TCR beta sequencing. Genomic DNA extraction from the blood cell samples was performed with the Qiagen DNeasy Blood Extraction Kit.

The clonotype originates from a man in his fifties in good health and CMV-seronegative. Sequenced sample: PBMCs. This chain joins TRBV5-1 to TRBJ1-4; the central 7 bases match TRBD1. CDR3 sequence: CASTSQGGTNEKLFF. The nucleotide sequence is TGCGCCAGCACCAGTCAGGGGGGAACTAATGAAAAACTGTTTTTT.